The rows below give T cell receptor beta chains drawn from one sample of a study of blood T cells in healthy people across ages. TCRdb reanalysed the 5' RACE reads using MiXCR and keeps one entry per CDR3 protein. The sample includes 1 million to 1.2 million distinct CDR3 sequences, roughly two fifths of them seen just once. Sequencing input: blood. These receptors came from a man in his late teens or twenties in good health. The CDR3 runs from the conserved cysteine through the conserved F or W. D genes are given only for firm matches. Clone size is given for some rows only: seen once, a few or many times, or a class if the clone is expanded.

TGTGCCAGCAGCCCAGGGATCGGACTAGGAACAGATACGCAGTATTTT | CASSPGIGLGTDTQYF | - | TRBJ2-3 | 16 | TRBD2 | TRBV7-2
TGTGCCATCAGTGAGTCGGGGACAGGGAGCACTGAAGCTTTCTTT | CAISESGTGSTEAFF | - | TRBJ1-1 | 15 | TRBD1 | TRBV10-3
TGCGCCAGCAGTTACGGACTAGCGGGCGTCCCGGGAAACATTCAGTACTTC | CASSYGLAGVPGNIQYF | many | TRBJ2-4 | 17 | TRBD2 | TRBV5-1
TGTGCCACCAGCAGACGAGCGGGGGGCTACAATGAGCAGTTCTTC | CATSRRAGGYNEQFF | few | TRBJ2-1 | 15 | TRBD2 | TRBV15
TGTGCCAGCAGCCAAGGTCTGTGGATCCAGTACTTC | CASSQGLWIQYF | - | TRBJ2-7 | 12 | - | TRBV14
TGTGCCAGCAGCTTTGGCAACTTAAATAAGAATAATTCACCCCTCCACTTT | CASSFGNLNKNNSPLHF | - | TRBJ1-6 | 17 | - | TRBV7-2
TGTGCCAGCAGGCCCATCAGGGGTAGCAATCAGCCCCAGCATTTT | CASRPIRGSNQPQHF | - | TRBJ1-5 | 15 | - | TRBV6-5
TGCGCCAGCAGCCAAGATTGGACAGGGGACGAGACCCAGTACTTC | CASSQDWTGDETQYF | few | TRBJ2-5 | 15 | TRBD1 | TRBV4-3
TGTGCCAGCAGCGAGGGGGGGGCCCCCAATCAGCCCCAGCATTTT | CASSEGGAPNQPQHF | few | TRBJ1-5 | 15 | - | TRBV9
TGTGCCAGCAGCTCCACCGGGACAGGGTCCATGAACACTGAAGCTTTCTTT | CASSSTGTGSMNTEAFF | - | TRBJ1-1 | 17 | TRBD1 | TRBV11-2
TGCAGTGCTAGAGCGACCAGGGCCGGCAATCAGCCCCGGCATTTT | CSARATRAGNQPRHF | - | TRBJ1-5 | 15 | - | TRBV20-1
TGTGCCAGCAGCTTACTTGGGAGGGAAACCTATGGCTACACCTTC | CASSLLGRETYGYTF | few | TRBJ1-2 | 15 | - | TRBV7-2
TGTGCCAGCTGTCCGGCAAGATCGGGCAATCAGCCCCAGCATTTT | CASCPARSGNQPQHF | few | TRBJ1-5 | 15 | - | TRBV6-5
TGCGCCAGCAGCCAAGAGAACCGAGCCGGTGGCTACACCTTC | CASSQENRAGGYTF | few | TRBJ1-2 | 14 | - | TRBV4-1
TGTGCCAGCAGTTCCCTGTGGGGAAGCAATCAGCCCCAGCATTTT | CASSSLWGSNQPQHF | - | TRBJ1-5 | 15 | - | TRBV6-6
TGTGCCAGTCAACGACTAACCGGGACTAGCGGGGACGAGCAGTACTTC | CASQRLTGTSGDEQYF | few | TRBJ2-7 | 16 | TRBD2 | TRBV5-5
TGTGCCAGCAGCTTAGGACAGGTCCTCACTGAAGCTTTCTTT | CASSLGQVLTEAFF | - | TRBJ1-1 | 14 | - | TRBV7-2
TGTGCCATCACTGCAGGATCAGATACGCAGTATTTT | CAITAGSDTQYF | - | TRBJ2-3 | 12 | - | TRBV10-3
TGCGCCAGCAGCAGTGGAGCCGGGACAGGGTTAATGAACACTGAAGCTTTCTTT | CASSSGAGTGLMNTEAFF | - | TRBJ1-1 | 18 | TRBD1 | TRBV5-1
TGCAGTGCTAGACTTGGCAGTCCGAACACTGAAGCTTTCTTT | CSARLGSPNTEAFF | few | TRBJ1-1 | 14 | - | TRBV20-1
TGTGCCAGCAGCCACGGACTGGCTAACTATGGCTACACCTTC | CASSHGLANYGYTF | few | TRBJ1-2 | 14 | - | TRBV12-3/TRBV12-4
TGTGCCAGCAGTTTCGGGGATTACGGGATGGAGACCCAGTACTTC | CASSFGDYGMETQYF | few | TRBJ2-5 | 15 | - | TRBV6-2/TRBV6-3
TGCAGTGCTAGAGATTCGGCCAGGGCGCGATACAATGAGCAGTTCTTC | CSARDSARARYNEQFF | - | TRBJ2-1 | 16 | - | TRBV20-1
TGTGCCAGCAGCCTACACAGGGGGACCGGACAGCCCCAGCATTTT | CASSLHRGTGQPQHF | - | TRBJ1-5 | 15 | TRBD1 | TRBV4-2